Listed below are T cell receptor beta chains from one sample, sequenced in a study of OX40 agonist ivuxolimab in advanced cancers. This table comes from immunoSEQ multiplex PCR, and its TCRdb copy is limited to in-frame clones, with some not included. Of 55,000 to 60,000 clones listed, 81% are singletons. Sample: CD4+ or CD8+ T cells sorted from blood, taken in a trial of the OX40 agonist ivuxolimab. The receptors were gathered from an adult with an advanced solid tumor such as melanoma, head and neck, liver or kidney cancer. Each CDR3 is given with its conserved first and last residue. The D gene is left open where the match is weak. For some rows the clone size is stated as once, few or many, or as a class when expanded; others skip it.

CASSFWPIGLVKETQYF | TGTGCCAGCAGCTTCTGGCCTATAGGGCTTGTCAAGGAGACCCAGTACTTC | TRBJ2-5 | TRBV5-6 | . | .
CASSQDGKETQYF | TGTGCCAGCTCCCAGGACGGGAAAGAGACCCAGTACTTC | TRBJ2-5 | TRBV18 | . | .
CASSYFPTYEQYF | TGTGCCAGCAGTTACTTCCCCACCTACGAGCAGTACTTC | TRBJ2-7 | TRBV6-5 | . | few
CASNRDGSNYGYTF | TGTGCCAGCAACCGAGACGGATCTAACTATGGCTACACCTTC | TRBJ1-2 | TRBV5-4 | . | .
CASSLSPPSASYNEQFF | TGTGCCAGCAGCTTATCTCCTCCTAGCGCATCCTACAATGAGCAGTTCTTC | TRBJ2-1 | TRBV7-2 | . | .
CASSIAAGVQETQYF | TGTGCCAGTAGTATAGCGGCCGGGGTCCAAGAGACCCAGTACTTC | TRBJ2-5 | TRBV19 | . | once
CASSIQGKAEAFF | TGTGCCAGTAGTATTCAAGGGAAGGCTGAAGCTTTCTTT | TRBJ1-1 | TRBV19 | . | .
CSVTQSDREKLFF | TGCAGCGTTACCCAATCGGACAGGGAAAAACTGTTTTTT | TRBJ1-4 | TRBV29-1 | TRBD1 | few
CASSENTFSMNTEAFF | TGCGCCAGCAGCGAAAACACGTTTTCTATGAACACTGAAGCTTTCTTT | TRBJ1-1 | TRBV5-1 | . | .
CASGLGLRETQYF | TGTGCCAGCGGACTAGGATTAAGAGAGACCCAGTACTTC | TRBJ2-5 | TRBV2 | TRBD2 | .
CASSWGTGNTEAFF | TGTGCCAGCAGCTGGGGGACAGGGAACACTGAAGCTTTCTTT | TRBJ1-1 | TRBV5-6 | TRBD1 | .
CASIALLGQINEKLFF | TGTGCCAGCATCGCCCTCCTTGGGCAGATAAATGAAAAACTGTTTTTT | TRBJ1-4 | TRBV2 | . | .
CASKPGLAGGRETQYF | TGTGCCAGCAAACCGGGACTAGCGGGGGGGCGGGAGACCCAGTACTTC | TRBJ2-5 | TRBV7-6 | TRBD2 | .
CASSPPIGVNTGELFF | TGTGCCAGCTCACCACCGATCGGGGTCAACACCGGGGAGCTGTTTTTT | TRBJ2-2 | TRBV18 | . | .
CASSPRQGSSSYNEQFF | TGTGCCAGCAGCCCCCGCCAGGGGTCAAGCTCCTACAATGAGCAGTTCTTC | TRBJ2-1 | TRBV9 | . | .
CASSSSGTGYEQYF | TGTGCCAGCAGCTCCTCCGGGACAGGGTACGAGCAGTACTTC | TRBJ2-7 | TRBV5-5 | TRBD1 | .
CSVAPLNTGELFF | TGCAGCGTCGCCCCCCTAAACACCGGGGAGCTGTTTTTT | TRBJ2-2 | TRBV29-1 | . | .
CASAHRTSGTDTQYF | TGTGCCAGTGCCCATAGGACTAGCGGCACAGATACGCAGTATTTT | TRBJ2-3 | TRBV19 | TRBD2 | .
CASSLAGPPTGELFF | TGCGCCAGCAGCTTGGCAGGTCCCCCCACCGGGGAGCTGTTTTTT | TRBJ2-2 | TRBV5-1 | . | .
CASSVSGQGNQPQHF | TGTGCCAGCAGTGTGTCAGGACAGGGGAATCAGCCCCAGCATTTT | TRBJ1-5 | TRBV2 | TRBD1 | .
CASSRQGAETGELFF | TGCGCCAGCAGCAGACAGGGGGCAGAGACCGGGGAGCTGTTTTTT | TRBJ2-2 | TRBV5-1 | TRBD1 | .
CASSLETGRDTQYF | TGTGCCAGCAGCTTAGAGACAGGGCGAGATACGCAGTATTTT | TRBJ2-3 | TRBV11-2 | TRBD1 | .
CASSWPGAGSSSYNEQFF | TGTGCCAGCAGCTGGCCCGGGGCAGGGTCTAGCTCCTACAATGAGCAGTTCTTC | TRBJ2-1 | TRBV7-8 | . | .
CASTAGQGVTKLFF | TGTGCCAGCACCGCCGGACAGGGGGTAACAAAACTGTTTTTT | TRBJ1-4 | TRBV6-5 | TRBD1 | .
CASGLYLGQGHYEQYF | TGTGCTAGTGGTTTGTATCTGGGACAGGGACACTACGAGCAGTACTTC | TRBJ2-7 | TRBV12-5 | TRBD1 | .
CAISEPGGYEQYF | TGTGCCATCAGTGAGCCAGGGGGCTACGAGCAGTACTTC | TRBJ2-7 | TRBV10-3 | TRBD1 | .
CASSLGKGTGRMNTEAFF | TGTGCCAGCAGCTTAGGTAAAGGGACAGGGAGGATGAACACTGAAGCTTTCTTT | TRBJ1-1 | TRBV7-9 | TRBD1 | .
CASSGRGTDTQYF | TGTGCCAGCAGTGGCCGGGGTACAGATACGCAGTATTTT | TRBJ2-3 | TRBV25-1 | . | few
CASSAETIPDTQYF | TGCGCCAGCAGCGCGGAGACTATCCCCGATACGCAGTATTTT | TRBJ2-3 | TRBV5-1 | . | .
CASSGPPLHRDRTPYEQYF | TGTGCCAGCAGTGGCCCCCCGTTACACCGGGACAGAACCCCCTACGAGCAGTACTTC | TRBJ2-7 | TRBV6-4 | TRBD1 | .
CASSGGQRMNTEAFF | TGTGCCAGCAGCGGGGGACAGAGAATGAACACTGAAGCTTTCTTT | TRBJ1-1 | TRBV5-6 | TRBD1 | .
CASSQPNRDQRAYGYTF | TGCGCCAGCAGCCAACCGAACCGGGACCAAAGAGCCTATGGCTACACCTTC | TRBJ1-2 | TRBV4-1 | . | .
CASSLDGGARRETQYF | TGTGCCAGCAGCTTAGATGGGGGGGCCCGGCGGGAGACCCAGTACTTC | TRBJ2-5 | TRBV11-2 | . | once
CASPVLPGVETQYF | TGTGCCAGCCCGGTTCTACCCGGGGTAGAGACCCAGTACTTC | TRBJ2-5 | TRBV12-1 | . | .
CASSVSRGAPTDTQYF | TGTGCCAGCAGTGTTTCCCGGGGCGCCCCCACAGATACGCAGTATTTT | TRBJ2-3 | TRBV27 | . | .
CASRGRYEQYF | TGTGCCAGCAGGGGACGTTACGAGCAGTACTTC | TRBJ2-7 | TRBV27 | . | once
CSAGQGRRTFF | TGCAGCGCAGGACAGGGGCGCAGGACTTTCTTT | TRBJ1-1 | TRBV29-1 | TRBD1 | .
CASSARGAGTLLVVEQFF | TGTGCCAGCAGCGCGAGGGGAGCGGGGACTCTCCTTGTCGTAGAGCAGTTCTTC | TRBJ2-1 | TRBV5-6 | TRBD2 | .
CAGRQSSGNTIYF | TGTGCCGGAAGACAGAGCTCTGGAAACACCATATATTTT | TRBJ1-3 | TRBV19 | . | .
CASSEALSFSGNTIYF | TGTGCCAGCAGTGAAGCCCTGAGCTTCTCTGGAAACACCATATATTTT | TRBJ1-3 | TRBV6-1 | . | once
CASREKETQYF | TGCGCCAGCAGGGAGAAAGAGACCCAGTACTTC | TRBJ2-5 | TRBV5-1 | . | once
CASSLIDRVRSPLHF | TGTGCCAGCAGCTTAATCGACAGGGTTCGTTCACCCCTCCACTTT | TRBJ1-6 | TRBV7-2 | TRBD1 | .
CASSFDRGRGAKNIQYF | TGTGCCAGCAGCTTCGACAGGGGAAGGGGAGCCAAAAACATTCAGTACTTC | TRBJ2-4 | TRBV7-8 | TRBD1 | .
CASSLYAGRLYGYTF | TGTGCCAGCAGCTTGTATGCAGGGCGGCTCTATGGCTACACCTTC | TRBJ1-2 | TRBV5-6 | . | .
CASSPTPRQAGANVLTF | TGTGCCAGCAGCCCTACACCCAGACAGGCTGGGGCCAACGTCCTGACTTTC | TRBJ2-6 | TRBV7-3 | . | .
CASRQQGSYNEQFF | TGCGCCAGCAGACAACAGGGATCCTACAATGAGCAGTTCTTC | TRBJ2-1 | TRBV10-2 | . | .
CASTTENGNTIYF | TGTGCCAGCACGACAGAGAATGGAAACACCATATATTTT | TRBJ1-3 | TRBV6-1 | . | .
CASSAGVYNEQFF | TGCGCCAGCAGCGCCGGGGTCTACAATGAGCAGTTCTTC | TRBJ2-1 | TRBV4-1 | . | .
CASSYSSPVNTEAFF | TGTGCCAGCAGTTACTCATCCCCCGTGAACACTGAAGCTTTCTTT | TRBJ1-1 | TRBV6-6 | . | .
CASWTGPGNTGELFF | TGTGCCAGCTGGACCGGCCCGGGGAACACCGGGGAGCTGTTTTTT | TRBJ2-2 | TRBV7-2 | . | few
CASGLVIQYF | TGTGCTAGTGGTCTGGTCATCCAGTACTTC | TRBJ2-5 | TRBV12-5 | . | once
CASLTGYYGYTF | TGTGCCAGCTTAACGGGGTACTATGGCTACACCTTC | TRBJ1-2 | TRBV7-9 | . | .